In its sample, the clone carrying this T cell receptor (beta chain) was seen once. The sample is drawn from a study of T cell changes during pregnancy in multiple sclerosis. The V gene's germline CDR1 is LNHDA and CDR2 SQIVND (reference sequence). The V and J ends lost 6 bases and 2 bases, in that order; junction bases with no gene match: 6. This CDR3 contains 14 residues. The assay was immunoSEQ multiplex PCR, and TCRdb's table has in-frame clones only and misses some. The sample contains about 110,000 clones, less than 95% of which appear only once. The chain employs TRBV19 and TRBJ2-7, with 8 bases lining up with TRBD1. The TCR sequence derives from a female donor in good health, enrolled as a control in a pregnancy study. The input for sequencing was peripheral blood, taken in the third trimester of pregnancy. CDR3 nucleotides: TGTGCCAGTAGGACCGGGACAGGCCCCTACGAGCAGTACTTC. The encoded protein is CASRTGTGPYEQYF.